The 25 T cell receptor beta chains presented below share a single source sample, sequenced in a study of persistence of HIV-infected CD4 T cells. No antigen has been assigned to these receptors. Cells were stimulated with overlapping HIV-1 Gag 15-mer peptides. Sorted nonresponding memory CD4+ T cells were CD40L-negative, CD69-negative, CD45RO-high. The libraries were made with immunoSEQ version 4 in survey mode. TCRdb keeps only in-frame clones here, not all; method: immunoSEQ multiplex PCR. This table holds 30,000 to 45,000 clones, approximately 85% found once. The sample here was cultured CD4+ T cells from PBMCs, taken from a patient who received antiretroviral therapy. The source is an adult with HIV. The donor label of this sample is uncertain.

This clone was counted once. This chain joins TRBV28 and TRBJ1-6, with no clear D. Germline lookup yields CDR1 MDHEN and CDR2 SYDVKM. CDR3 length: 11 residues. Trimming cost V 7 bases and J 14 bases, with 12 bases left between them. The CDR3 DNA is TGTGCCAGCACCCAAGATGTCACCCTCCACTTT. As protein: CASTQDVTLHF.

The chain has TRBV5-1 and TRBJ2-7, with 8 bases that match TRBD1. CDR3 length: 18 amino acids. Per germline, CDR1 SGHRS and CDR2 YFSETQ. The V gene end was trimmed by 1 base and the J gene end by 0 bases; junction bases not matched to a gene: 12. The CDR3, as DNA: TGCGCCAGCAGCTTGTATAATTTGGGGGACAGGAGCTCCTACGAGCAGTACTTC. Protein sequence: CASSLYNLGDRSSYEQYF.

The CDR3 coding sequence is TGTGCCAGCAGTTACATTTGGACAGGGGGCCAAGAGACCCAGTACTTC. This sequence encodes CASSYIWTGGQETQYF. V and J are TRBV6-6 and TRBJ2-5; 10 bases agree with TRBD1. CDR1 is MNHNY and CDR2 is SVGAGI in the germline V gene (reference sequence). Unmatched junction bases numbered 4, after V lost 2 bases and J lost 1 base. The CDR3 is made up of 16 amino acids.

The chain recombines TRBV2 with TRBJ2-5; the D gene is possibly TRBD2 (6 bases). Germline assignment: CDR1 SNHLY and CDR2 FYNNEI. Between the trimmed V and J ends, which lost 6 bases and 4 bases, there was a span of 9 bases. The CDR3 loop spans 12 amino acids. This CDR3 is CASRGTPETQYF. CDR3 bases: TGTGCCAGCAGGGGGACTCCAGAGACCCAGTACTTC.

The V and J genes are TRBV7-9 and TRBJ2-3, with TRBD2 matching over 12 bases. Germline lookup yields CDR1 SEHNR and CDR2 FQNEAQ (reference sequence). V dropped 5 bases and J dropped 3; count of bases not matched to a gene: 6. This CDR3 has 16 residues. This CDR3 reads CASSLWTSGVTDTQYF. The CDR3 DNA is TGTGCCAGCAGCCTGTGGACTAGCGGGGTTACAGATACGCAGTATTTT.

The chain employs TRBV21-1 and TRBJ2-1. TRBV21-1 is a listed pseudogene. CDR3 length equals 15 residues. This CDR3 is CASSPHARIDNEQFF. In nucleotides, the CDR3 is TGTGCCAGCAGCCCTCACGCACGGATTGACAATGAGCAGTTCTTC.

This clone was seen more than once but under ten times. The rearrangement joins TRBV29-1 to TRBJ2-7, with D possibly matching TRBD1 (6 bases). The germline gives CDR1 SQVTM, CDR2 ANQGSEA. V was trimmed by 4 bases and J by 0 bases, leaving 16 bases between them. This CDR3 contains 15 residues. In DNA, the CDR3 is TGCAGCGTTGGGACAGTGACCCTGGGCTCCTACGAGCAGTACGTC. This encodes CSVGTVTLGSYEQYV.

The CDR3 protein is CASQGRSGELFF. As DNA, the CDR3 is TGTGCTAGTCAGGGGCGATCCGGGGAGCTGTTTTTT. The chain is built from TRBV12-5 and TRBJ2-2, with a possible D match to TRBD1 (6 bases). Trimming took off 8 bases at V and 6 bases at J, with 10 bases between the two ends. Germline V gives CDR1 LGHNT, CDR2 FRNRAP. The length of the CDR3 is 12 residues.

This clone was seen just once. J is TRBJ1-2 and V is TRBV18; D is possibly TRBD1 (6 bases). The CDR3 has 13 amino acids. CDR1 is KGHSH, CDR2 LQKENI, per germline. The V end was cut by 6 bases, the J end by 10 bases, with 18 bases between. The CDR3 spells CASSPRQEGLYTF. In DNA, the CDR3 is TGTGCCAGCTCCCCCAGACAGGAGGGCCTCTACACCTTC.

This clone appeared a few times. The CDR3 sequence is CASSETGSGNSPLHF. DNA for the CDR3: TGTGCCAGCAGCGAGACAGGGTCTGGTAATTCACCCCTCCACTTT. The chain uses TRBV7-3 and TRBJ1-6; the match to TRBD1 covers 7 bases. V trimming: 5 bases; J trimming: 6 bases; junction bases outside the gene matches: 7. Germline V lookup: CDR1 SGHTA, CDR2 FQGTGA. CDR3 length: 15 amino acids.

This clone was detected only once. Other DNA sequences within the sample encode an identical CDR3. CDR3 sequence reads: CASSLDGTSTDTQYF. As DNA, the CDR3 is TGCGCCAGCAGCTTGGATGGGACTAGCACAGATACGCAGTATTTT. The J gene is TRBJ2-3, the V gene TRBV5-1; perhaps TRBD2 as D (6 bases). Germline CDR1 reads SGHRS; CDR2 reads YFSETQ. This CDR3 spans 15 amino acids. Deletions cut 0 bases from V and 0 bases from J, with 8 bases between.

This sequence joins TRBV18 and TRBJ1-1; no reliable D call. Looked up from germline, CDR1 is KGHSH and CDR2 is LQKENI. Trimming shortened V by 1 base and J by 2 bases, and 8 bases separated the two germline ends. This CDR3 has 14 amino acids. CDR3 sequence (DNA): TGTGCCAGCTCACCACTGCAGGATAACACTGAAGCTTTCTTT. This translates into CASSPLQDNTEAFF.

The rearrangement uses TRBV18 and TRBJ2-7; D unclear. The V and J ends lost 6 bases and 4 bases respectively, with 13 bases between them. The V gene's germline CDR1 is KGHSH and CDR2 LQKENI. The length of the CDR3 is 13 residues. CDR3 nucleotide sequence: TGTGCCAGCTCGCAAGGATCTGAATACGAGCAGTACTTC. This codes for CASSQGSEYEQYF.

This chain links TRBV5-1 with TRBJ2-7, with D perhaps TRBD2 (5 bases). CDR1 SGHRS and CDR2 YFSETQ come from the germline V gene. V lost 0 bases and J 3 bases, leaving 13 bases between the germline ends. The CDR3 sequence is 15 residues long. The CDR3 sequence: CASSLEPGRDYEQYV. The CDR3 nucleotides are TGCGCCAGCAGCTTGGAACCGGGAAGAGACTACGAGCAGTACGTC.

CDR3 amino acids: CASRNTGGENYGYTF. CDR3 DNA sequence: TGCGCCAGCAGAAACACAGGGGGCGAAAACTATGGCTACACCTTC. The chain uses TRBV5-1 and TRBJ1-2, with TRBD1 matching over 9 bases. The CDR3 contains 15 residues. Losses at the gene ends were 5 bases for V and 2 bases for J; bases not matched to a gene: 7. Germline CDR1 and CDR2: SGHRS and YFSETQ.

CDR3 DNA sequence: TGTGCCAGTAGACCTTCGGGACAGTGGAGCTCTGGAAACACCATATATTTT. It codes for CASRPSGQWSSGNTIYF. This rearrangement joins TRBV19 to TRBJ1-3; 7 bases agree with TRBD1. The CDR3 length is 17 residues. CDR1 is LNHDA, CDR2 SQIVND, per germline (reference sequence). V dropped 6 bases and J dropped 0; count of bases not matched to a gene: 11.

J is TRBJ2-1 and V is TRBV6-4; no definite D call. Trimming shortened V by 4 bases and J by 8 bases, and 12 bases separated the two germline ends. From germline, CDR1 is MRHNA and CDR2 SNTAGT. CDR3 length: 13 residues. CDR3 coding DNA: TGTGCCAGCAGTGTCGCGAGACTGGATGAGCAGTTCTTC. Amino acid sequence: CASSVARLDEQFF.

The V gene is TRBV2, the J gene TRBJ1-5, with D perhaps matching TRBD1 (5 bases). The CDR3 sequence is 13 residues long. V lost 1 base and J lost 6, with 7 bases in between. CDR1 and CDR2 (germline): SNHLY, FYNNEI. CDR3 region: CASSEDRFQPQHF. CDR3 DNA sequence: TGTGCCAGCAGTGAAGACAGGTTTCAGCCCCAGCATTTT.

The rearrangement uses TRBV3-1 (or the pseudogene TRBV3-2) and TRBJ1-2, with a weak D call TRBD1 (5 bases). This CDR3 region has 13 residues. Germline CDR1 and CDR2: LGHDT and YNNKEL (reference sequence). Trimming removed 1 base at V and 5 bases at J, with 8 bases between. The CDR3 DNA reads TGTGCCAGCAGCCAAGCGGGACCTTATGGCTACACCTTC. Translation gives CASSQAGPYGYTF.

This chain's CDR3 is CASSRTSGGANTGELFF. The CDR3 DNA is TGTGCCAGCAGCCGCACTAGCGGGGGGGCGAACACCGGGGAGCTGTTTTTT. The genes are TRBV4-2 and TRBJ2-2, with 13 positions matching TRBD2. CDR1 LGHNA and CDR2 YNFKEQ come from the germline V gene. The CDR3 extends over 17 amino acids. The V and J ends lost 4 bases and 0 bases, in that order; junction bases with no gene match: 2.

The chain carries TRBV12-5 and TRBJ1-2, with TRBD1 matching over 8 bases. V gave up 8 bases and J gave up 10 bases; unmatched junction bases: 12. CDR3 size: 13 residues. Germline V lookup: CDR1 LGHNT, CDR2 FRNRAP. CDR3 sequence reads: CASRSDRVLTYTF. The CDR3 coding sequence is TGTGCTAGTCGTTCGGACAGGGTCTTGACCTACACCTTC. Filled out from reference TRBV12-5 and TRBJ1-2, the complete variable domain reads DARVTQTPRHKVTEMGQEVTMRCQPILGHNTVFWYRQTMMQGLELLAYFRNRAPLDDSGMPKDRFSAEMPDATLATLKIQPSEPRDSAVYFCASRSDRVLTYTFGSGTRLTVV.

The V call is TRBV11-3, the J call TRBJ2-3; 9 nucleotides align to TRBD2. After removal of 4 bases from V and 4 bases from J, the junction contained 9 bases not matched to a gene. Germline CDR1 reads SGHNT; CDR2 reads YENEEA. The CDR3 covers 16 residues. CDR3 DNA sequence: TGTGCCAGCAGCTCGCGGGGGGGCCGTTTCCCAGATACGCAGTATTTT. Translated: CASSSRGGRFPDTQYF. Based on the CDR3 plus reference TRBV11-3 and TRBJ2-3, the full variable domain is EAGVVQSPRYKIIEKKQPVAFWCNPISGHNTLYWYLQNLGQGPELLIRYENEEAVDDSQLPKDRFSAERLKGVDSTLKIQPAELGDSAVYLCASSSRGGRFPDTQYFGPGTRLTVL.

The chain uses TRBV18 and TRBJ2-4, with 8 bases aligning to TRBD2. CDR1 and CDR2 (germline): KGHSH, LQKENI. V lost 7 bases to trimming and J lost 6 bases; unmatched junction nucleotides: 8. The CDR3 runs to 14 residues. The CDR3 spells CASFASGGGNIQYF. DNA for the CDR3: TGTGCCAGCTTCGCAAGCGGGGGAGGAAACATTCAGTACTTC.

The rearrangement uses TRBV18 and TRBJ2-5; D may be TRBD2 (7 bases). Germline CDR1 KGHSH, CDR2 LQKENI. Trimming removed 2 bases from V and 7 bases from J, with 20 bases in between. The CDR3 consists of 16 residues. The CDR3 bases are TGTGCCAGCTCACCAGTCGTTACGCGGGGGCCGGGGACCCAGTACTTC. Its protein product is CASSPVVTRGPGTQYF.

This rearrangement joins TRBV2 to TRBJ2-5, with D unresolved. Trimming removed 6 bases at V and 1 base at J, with 6 bases between. Looked up from germline, CDR1 is SNHLY and CDR2 is FYNNEI. The CDR3 spans 12 residues. CDR3: CASRRSQETQYF. CDR3 bases: TGTGCCAGCAGGCGGTCCCAAGAGACCCAGTACTTC.